The TCR beta chain under discussion was sequenced for a study of blood T cells in healthy people across ages. Together with a sample-barcoded 5' primer, a J-beta primer mix was included in a second PCR lasting about 6 to 12 cycles. TCRdb analysed the 5' RACE reads with MiXCR anew, one entry per CDR3 protein. The data contain nearly 800,000 distinct CDR3 sequences, 20% to 25% of them seen just once; the ten biggest clones take up 3% to 4%. Trimming cost V 4 bases and J 4 bases, with 23 bases left between them. Germline values: CDR1 SGHAT, CDR2 FQNNGV. The CDR3 covers 18 residues. This sample was shared with a second study, whose subject was T cells of mothers and their children.

The clonotype was recovered from a boy younger than 18 in good health. The chain joins TRBV11-2 to TRBJ2-1, with D maybe TRBD1 (5 bases). Sequenced material: blood. The CDR3: CASSSRPPLGAFYNEQFF. The CDR3 DNA follows: TGTGCCAGCAGCTCCAGGCCCCCTCTAGGGGCATTTTACAATGAGCAGTTCTTC.